The following is a T cell receptor beta chain sequence with its context. As yet, its antigen is unknown. CD8+ and CD4+ T cells were negatively isolated; TEMRA cells were FACS-enriched. The data were taken from a study of CD8 T cells in Susac syndrome. Study-wide findings and caveats: The study conceded that relatively few individuals underwent its TCR sequencing and HLA analysis.

With random hexamers, reverse transcription was performed on about 0.45 to 1 ug of RNA. Amplification of TCR beta CDR3 by immunoSEQ multiplex PCR spanned 54 Vbeta and 13 Jbeta. TCRdb ran MiXCR on the immunoSEQ multiplex PCR reads and lists one entry per CDR3 protein. In the table there are about 20,000 distinct CDR3 sequences, 85% to 95% of which are singletons. The sequence was obtained from a human donor in good health. Material for sequencing was CD8+ T cells from PBMCs.

CDR3 bases: TGCGCCAGCAGTGAGTCGGGGTTTGGGGGCGCTGAGCAGTTCTTC. The encoded protein is CASSESGFGGAEQFF. The V and J genes are TRBV10-2 and TRBJ2-1, with D tentatively TRBD1 (6 bases). The CDR3 spans 15 residues. V gave up 0 bases and J gave up 9 bases, with 15 bases separating them. CDR1 is WSHSY, CDR2 SAAADI, per germline.